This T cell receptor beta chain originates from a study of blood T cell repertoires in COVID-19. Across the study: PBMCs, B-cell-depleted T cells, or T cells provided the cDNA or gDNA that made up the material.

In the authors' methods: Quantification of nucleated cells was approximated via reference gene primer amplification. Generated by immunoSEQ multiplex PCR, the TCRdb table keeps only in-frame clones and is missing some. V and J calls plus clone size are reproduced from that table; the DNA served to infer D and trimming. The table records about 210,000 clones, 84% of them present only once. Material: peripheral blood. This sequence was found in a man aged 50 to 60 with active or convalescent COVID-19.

The CDR3 here is CASSLSSPQETQYF. CDR3 DNA: TGCGCCAGCAGCTTGTCTAGCCCCCAAGAGACCCAGTACTTC. This chain joins TRBV5-1 and TRBJ2-5; tentatively, D is TRBD2 (5 bases). Germline loops: CDR1 SGHRS, CDR2 YFSETQ. The CDR3 has 14 residues. The V end lost 1 base, the J end lost 1 base, and 8 bases lay between the germline ends.